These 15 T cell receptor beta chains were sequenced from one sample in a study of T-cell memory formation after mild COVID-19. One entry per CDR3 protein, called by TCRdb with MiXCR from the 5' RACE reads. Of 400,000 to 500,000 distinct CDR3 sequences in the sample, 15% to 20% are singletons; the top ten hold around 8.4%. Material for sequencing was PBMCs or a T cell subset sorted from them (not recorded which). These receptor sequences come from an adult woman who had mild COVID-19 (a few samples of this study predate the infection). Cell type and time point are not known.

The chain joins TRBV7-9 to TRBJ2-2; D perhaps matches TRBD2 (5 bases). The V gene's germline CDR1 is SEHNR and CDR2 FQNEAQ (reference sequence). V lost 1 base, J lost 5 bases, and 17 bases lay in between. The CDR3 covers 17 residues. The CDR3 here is CASSLGGSLAQTGELFF. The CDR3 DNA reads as TGTGCCAGCAGCTTAGGAGGGAGTCTAGCCCAGACCGGGGAGCTGTTTTTT. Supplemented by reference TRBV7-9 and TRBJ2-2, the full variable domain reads DTGVSQNPRHKITKRGQNVTFRCDPISEHNRLYWYRQTLGQGPEFLTYFQNEAQLEKSRLLSDRFSAERPKGSFSTLEIQRTEQGDSAMYLCASSLGGSLAQTGELFFGEGSRLTVL.

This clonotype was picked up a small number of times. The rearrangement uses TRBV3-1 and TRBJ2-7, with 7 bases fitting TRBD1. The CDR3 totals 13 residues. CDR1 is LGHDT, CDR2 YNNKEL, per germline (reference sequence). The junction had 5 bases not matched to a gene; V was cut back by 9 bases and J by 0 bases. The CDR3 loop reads CASRDSRSYEQYF. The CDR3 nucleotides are TGTGCCAGTAGGGACAGCCGCTCCTACGAGCAGTACTTC.

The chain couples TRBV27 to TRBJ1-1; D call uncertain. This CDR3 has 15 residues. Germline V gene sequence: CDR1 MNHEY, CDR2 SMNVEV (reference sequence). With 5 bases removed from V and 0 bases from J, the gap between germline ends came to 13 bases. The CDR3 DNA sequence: TGTGCCAGCAGTAGGAGGACCCCAATGAACACTGAAGCTTTCTTT. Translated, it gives CASSRRTPMNTEAFF.

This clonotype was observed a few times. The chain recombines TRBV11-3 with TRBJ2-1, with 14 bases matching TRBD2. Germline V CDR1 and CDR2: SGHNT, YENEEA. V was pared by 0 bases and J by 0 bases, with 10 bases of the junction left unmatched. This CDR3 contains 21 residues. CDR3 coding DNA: TGTGCCAGCAGCTTAGAGTCGCGACTAGCGGGAGGGCCGAGCTCCTACAATGAGCAGTTCTTC. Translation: CASSLESRLAGGPSSYNEQFF.

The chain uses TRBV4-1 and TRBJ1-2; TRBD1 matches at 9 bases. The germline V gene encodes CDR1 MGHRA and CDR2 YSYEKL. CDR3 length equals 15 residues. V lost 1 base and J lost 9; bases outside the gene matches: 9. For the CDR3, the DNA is TGCGCCAGCAGCCAAGTAACAGGGGGCTCTACCAGCTACACCTTC. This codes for CASSQVTGGSTSYTF.

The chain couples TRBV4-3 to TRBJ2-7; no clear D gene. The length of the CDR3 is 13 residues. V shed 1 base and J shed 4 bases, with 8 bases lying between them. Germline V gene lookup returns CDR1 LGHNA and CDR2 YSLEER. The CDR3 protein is CASSQGNRYEQYF. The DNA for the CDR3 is TGCGCCAGCAGCCAAGGTAATCGGTACGAGCAGTACTTC.

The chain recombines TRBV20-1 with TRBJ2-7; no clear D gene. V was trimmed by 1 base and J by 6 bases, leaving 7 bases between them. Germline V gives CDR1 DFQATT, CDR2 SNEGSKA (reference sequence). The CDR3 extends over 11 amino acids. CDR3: CSARGFGEQYF. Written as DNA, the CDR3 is TGCAGTGCTAGAGGTTTTGGCGAGCAGTACTTC.

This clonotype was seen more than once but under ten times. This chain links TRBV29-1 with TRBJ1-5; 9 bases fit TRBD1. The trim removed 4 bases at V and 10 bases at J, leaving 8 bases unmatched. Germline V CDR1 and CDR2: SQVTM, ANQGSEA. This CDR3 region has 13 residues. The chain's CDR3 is CSVAQGQGQPQHF. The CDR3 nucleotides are TGCAGCGTTGCCCAGGGACAGGGACAACCCCAGCATTTT.

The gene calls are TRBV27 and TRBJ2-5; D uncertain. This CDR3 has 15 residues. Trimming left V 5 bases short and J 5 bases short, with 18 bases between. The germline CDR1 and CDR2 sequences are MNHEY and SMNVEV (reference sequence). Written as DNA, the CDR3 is TGTGCCAGCAGTCCGTCCGGCGCGTCCGGGGAGACCCAGTACTTC. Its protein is CASSPSGASGETQYF.

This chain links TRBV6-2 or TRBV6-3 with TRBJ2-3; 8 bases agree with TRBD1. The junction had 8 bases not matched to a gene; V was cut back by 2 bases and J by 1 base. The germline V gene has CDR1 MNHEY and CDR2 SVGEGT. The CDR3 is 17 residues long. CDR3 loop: CASSYQGAQAGTDTQYF. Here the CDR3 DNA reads TGTGCCAGCAGTTACCAGGGGGCTCAAGCTGGCACAGATACGCAGTATTTT.

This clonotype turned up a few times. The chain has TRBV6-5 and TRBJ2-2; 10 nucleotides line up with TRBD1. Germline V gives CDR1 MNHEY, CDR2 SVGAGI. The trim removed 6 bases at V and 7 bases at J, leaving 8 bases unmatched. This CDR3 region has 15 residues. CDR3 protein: CASRLGTGVSGELFF. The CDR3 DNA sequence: TGTGCCAGCAGGCTAGGGACAGGGGTGAGCGGGGAGCTGTTTTTT.

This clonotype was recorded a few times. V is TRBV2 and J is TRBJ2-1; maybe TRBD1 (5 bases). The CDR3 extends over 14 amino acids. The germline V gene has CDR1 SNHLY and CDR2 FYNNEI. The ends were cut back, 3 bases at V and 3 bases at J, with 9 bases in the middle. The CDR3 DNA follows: TGTGCCAGCAGTGATTCAGGGAACTACAATGAGCAGTTCTTC. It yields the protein CASSDSGNYNEQFF.

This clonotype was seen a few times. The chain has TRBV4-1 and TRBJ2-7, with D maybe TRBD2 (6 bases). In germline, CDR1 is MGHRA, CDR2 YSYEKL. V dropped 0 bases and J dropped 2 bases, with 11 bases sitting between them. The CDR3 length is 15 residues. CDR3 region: CASSQDAGTPYEQYF. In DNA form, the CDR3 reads TGCGCCAGCAGCCAAGATGCGGGGACCCCCTACGAGCAGTACTTC.

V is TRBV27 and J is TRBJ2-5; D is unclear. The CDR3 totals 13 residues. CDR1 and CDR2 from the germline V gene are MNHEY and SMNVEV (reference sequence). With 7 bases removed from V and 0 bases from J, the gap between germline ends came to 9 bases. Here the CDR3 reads CASTTSYQETQYF. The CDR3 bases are TGTGCCAGCACCACATCGTACCAAGAGACCCAGTACTTC.

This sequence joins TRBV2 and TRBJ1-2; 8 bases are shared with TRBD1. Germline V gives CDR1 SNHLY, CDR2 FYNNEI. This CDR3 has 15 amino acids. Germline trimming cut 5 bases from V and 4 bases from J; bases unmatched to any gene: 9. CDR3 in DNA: TGTGCCAGCAGTTACTCCAGGGGGCGGCCCTATGGCTACACCTTC. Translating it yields CASSYSRGRPYGYTF.